This TCR beta chain stems from a study of human T cells and chemical hapten exposure. Broader study findings: The formation of large CDR3 similarity clusters by expanded TCRs significantly exceeded that of controls.

Each CDR3 protein gets one entry after TCRdb re-called the RACE reads with MiXCR. The table lists approximately 80,000 distinct CDR3 sequences, around 7% of them singletons. This clonotype was counted only a few times. The antigen is not known. Indicated time point: patch test 1, 2 weeks after DPC sensitization. Treatment indicated: therapeutic diphenylcyclopropenone sensitization with weekly scalp DPC. Losses at the gene ends were 2 bases for V and 4 bases for J; bases not matched to a gene: 3. The CDR3 runs 14 residues. Germline V CDR1 and CDR2: LGHNT, FRNRAP. The receptor comes from a young woman with alopecia areata. Some clones in this sample may be carry-over from other donors' samples. The sample was whole blood, taken in connection with sensitization to the hapten diphenylcyclopropenone (DPC). The chain has TRBV12-5 and TRBJ2-5; 8 bases are a match to TRBD2. CDR3 nucleotide sequence: TGTGCTAGTGGTTTGCGGGGGGGCACAGAGACCCAGTACTTC. It translates to CASGLRGGTETQYF. Full variable domain (remainder filled in from reference TRBV12-5 and TRBJ2-5): DARVTQTPRHKVTEMGQEVTMRCQPILGHNTVFWYRQTMMQGLELLAYFRNRAPLDDSGMPKDRFSAEMPDATLATLKIQPSEPRDSAVYFCASGLRGGTETQYFGPGTRLLVL.